This TCR beta chain was recorded in a study of T cell responses to AZD1222 COVID-19 vaccine. The assay was immunoSEQ multiplex PCR, and TCRdb's table has in-frame clones only and misses some. The table has 150,000 to 180,000 clones, around nine tenths seen once; the top ten hold under 8%. The V gene's germline CDR1 is SGHTA and CDR2 FQGNSA. V lost 6 bases to trimming and J lost 11 bases, with 22 bases between them. This CDR3 is 14 amino acids long. The sequence was obtained from an adult who had recovered from COVID-19. The chain couples TRBV7-2 to TRBJ1-1, with D perhaps TRBD1 (5 bases). The source material was peripheral blood, sampled after recovery from COVID-19. CDR3 protein: CASRPTGLPLLAFF. The CDR3 DNA sequence: TGTGCCAGCAGACCAACGGGACTGCCTCTTTTGGCTTTCTTT.